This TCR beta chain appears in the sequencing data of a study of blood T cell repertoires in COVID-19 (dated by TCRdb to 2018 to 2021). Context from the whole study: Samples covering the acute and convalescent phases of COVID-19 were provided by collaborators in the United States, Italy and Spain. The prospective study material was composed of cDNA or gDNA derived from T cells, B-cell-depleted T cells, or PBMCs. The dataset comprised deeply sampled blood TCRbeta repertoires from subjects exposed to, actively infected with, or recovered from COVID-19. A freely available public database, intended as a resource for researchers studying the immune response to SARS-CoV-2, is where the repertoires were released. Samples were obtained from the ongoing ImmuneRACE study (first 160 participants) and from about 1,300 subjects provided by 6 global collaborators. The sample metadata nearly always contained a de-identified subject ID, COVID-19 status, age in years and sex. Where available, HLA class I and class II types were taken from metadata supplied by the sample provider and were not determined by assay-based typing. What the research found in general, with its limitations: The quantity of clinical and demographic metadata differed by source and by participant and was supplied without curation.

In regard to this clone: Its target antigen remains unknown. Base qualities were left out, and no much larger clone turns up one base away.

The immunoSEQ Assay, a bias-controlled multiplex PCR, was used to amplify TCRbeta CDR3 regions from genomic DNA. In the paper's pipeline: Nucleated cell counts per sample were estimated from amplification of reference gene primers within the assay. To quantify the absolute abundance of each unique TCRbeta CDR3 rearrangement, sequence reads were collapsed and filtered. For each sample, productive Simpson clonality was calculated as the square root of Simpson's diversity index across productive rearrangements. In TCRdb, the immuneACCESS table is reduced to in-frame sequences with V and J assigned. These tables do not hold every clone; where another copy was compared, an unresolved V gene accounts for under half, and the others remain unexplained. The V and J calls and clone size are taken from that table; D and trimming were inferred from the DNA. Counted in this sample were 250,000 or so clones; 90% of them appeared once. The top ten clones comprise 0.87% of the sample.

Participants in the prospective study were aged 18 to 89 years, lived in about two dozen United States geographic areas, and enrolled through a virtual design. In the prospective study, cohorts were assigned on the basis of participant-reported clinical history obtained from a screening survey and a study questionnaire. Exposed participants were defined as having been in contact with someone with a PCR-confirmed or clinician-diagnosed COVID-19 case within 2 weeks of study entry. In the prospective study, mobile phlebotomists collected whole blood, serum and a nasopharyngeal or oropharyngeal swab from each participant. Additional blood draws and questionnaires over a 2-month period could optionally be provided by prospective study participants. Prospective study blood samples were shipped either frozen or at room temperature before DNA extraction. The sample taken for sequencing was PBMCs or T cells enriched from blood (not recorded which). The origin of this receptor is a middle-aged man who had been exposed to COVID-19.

The CDR3 region reads CASSYKGAGGLYEQYV. The DNA sequence reads TGTGCCAGCAGTTACAAAGGGGCAGGGGGCCTCTACGAGCAGTACGTC. Recombination connected TRBV6-5 to TRBJ2-7; 8 central nucleotides agree with TRBD1. CDR1 and CDR2 were assigned from the germline V gene as MNHEY and SVGAGI. Reading from cysteine to valine, the CDR3 counts 16 amino acids. Only CDR3 DNA remains: 48 bases, in frame from the first base. From V the trimming removes 2 bases and from J it removes 3 bases, while the gene matches leave 9 bases of the junction unaccounted for.